This TCR beta chain was captured by sequencing in a study of blood T cell repertoires in COVID-19. Study as a whole: From the United States, Italy and Spain came samples of acute and convalescent COVID-19.

This clone has more than one count but fewer than ten. Seattle researchers signed up patients amid active infection and tracked them longitudinally. Repertoires were generated with immunoSEQ multiplex PCR, while TCRdb's copy carries only in-frame clones and drops some. The sample yields 250,000 to 350,000 clones, approximately 88% seen once. The ends were cut back, 4 bases at V and 4 bases at J, with 5 bases in the middle. The V gene's germline CDR1 is ENHRY and CDR2 SYGVKD. The CDR3 has 13 amino acids. The V gene is TRBV10-3, the J gene TRBJ1-6, with unresolved D. This clonotype was sampled from a human donor with COVID-19, enrolled during active disease. The donor label of this sample is uncertain. The sample comprised peripheral blood. CDR3 sequence: CAISGTYNSPLHF. In DNA form, the CDR3 reads TGTGCCATCAGTGGGACTTATAATTCACCCCTCCACTTT.